What follows are 29 T cell receptor beta chains derived from one specimen sequenced in a study of T cells after yellow fever vaccination (dated by TCRdb to between 2018 and 2020). This sample's treatment or condition label indicates: live attenuated yellow fever vaccine strain. Library construction relied on 5' RACE. Sequencing was performed on an Illumina HiSeq 2500. The public reads were reanalyzed by TCRdb: fastp trimming at Q25, MiXCR alignment, in-frame beta chains only. Each record represents a unique CDR3 protein, reported with the most common genes and DNA among its rows. In this sample the table shows over 65,000 distinct CDR3 sequences, approximately 12% of which occur a single time. Of the sample, 20% to 25% is held by the ten largest clones. Specimen: CD8+ T cells not binding an NS4B(214-222) dextramer, sorted from PBMCs, collected more than 20 days after the first yellow fever vaccination. The cell subset or site label corresponds to: NS4B epitope dextramer-negative CD8 T cells. The receptor set was obtained from a man in his late teens or twenties who received the YFV17D yellow fever vaccine.

V and J are TRBV5-1 and TRBJ1-2; D not certain. Trimming shortened V by 5 bases and J by 5 bases, and 10 bases separated the two germline ends. CDR3 length: 12 amino acids. Germline CDR1 is SGHRS and CDR2 is YFSETQ. CDR3 region: CASRLGRYGYTF. CDR3 coding DNA: TGCGCCAGCAGATTAGGTCGGTATGGCTACACCTTC.

This clonotype was seen a few times. The gene calls are TRBV6-2 or TRBV6-3 and TRBJ2-3, with D possibly TRBD1 on 6 matching bases. The V end lost 0 bases, the J end lost 0 bases, and 10 bases lay between the germline ends. Germline values: CDR1 MNHEY, CDR2 SVGEGT. This CDR3 has 16 amino acids. For the CDR3, the DNA is TGTGCCAGCAGTTACTCCGGGACAATCAGCACAGATACGCAGTATTTT. Translation gives CASSYSGTISTDTQYF.

This clonotype was seen more than once but under ten times. The V call is TRBV15, the J call TRBJ2-7; a weak D match, TRBD1 (6 bases). V lost 1 base and J 3 bases, leaving 7 bases between the germline ends. Germline V CDR1 and CDR2: LNHNV, YYDKDF (reference sequence). CDR3 length: 13 residues. DNA for the CDR3: TGTGCCACCAGCAGAGTACAGGGCTACGAGCAGTACTTC. Translating it yields CATSRVQGYEQYF.

The V and J genes are TRBV4-1 and TRBJ2-5; maybe TRBD1 (5 bases). The CDR3 extends over 14 amino acids. V gave up 5 bases and J gave up 1 base, with 11 bases separating them. Per germline, CDR1 MGHRA and CDR2 YSYEKL. The CDR3 sequence is CASSGRQLQETQYF. The CDR3 DNA reads as TGCGCCAGCAGCGGACGACAGCTCCAAGAGACCCAGTACTTC.

A few counts support this clonotype. The rearrangement joins TRBV6-5 to TRBJ2-1, with D tentatively TRBD2 (6 bases). CDR1 MNHEY and CDR2 SVGAGI come from the germline V gene. The V and J ends lost 4 bases and 7 bases respectively, with 11 bases between them. This CDR3 spans 13 amino acids. CDR3 bases: TGTGCCAGCAGTTCCGGGACTCCAAATGAGCAGTTCTTC. Translated, it gives CASSSGTPNEQFF.

This clonotype has just a few counts. The rearrangement links TRBV5-6 to TRBJ2-1; D is unresolved. This CDR3 is built from 17 residues. CDR1 SGHDT and CDR2 YYEEEE come from the germline V gene. Trimming took off 0 bases at V and 0 bases at J, with 13 bases between the two ends. This CDR3 reads CASSLASWASSYNEQFF. CDR3 nucleotides: TGTGCCAGCAGCTTGGCCTCGTGGGCGAGCTCCTACAATGAGCAGTTCTTC.

This clonotype has just a few counts. This sequence joins TRBV2 and TRBJ2-1, with D maybe TRBD2 (6 bases). Germline CDR1 and CDR2: SNHLY and FYNNEI. The CDR3 loop spans 13 amino acids. Trimming pared 9 bases from V and 5 bases from J, leaving 14 bases between. This chain's CDR3 is CASGGGPDNEQFF. CDR3 bases: TGTGCCAGTGGGGGAGGACCCGACAATGAGCAGTTCTTC.

CDR3 loop: CASSPAEDGELFF. CDR3 bases: TGTGCCAGCAGCCCGGCCGAGGATGGGGAGCTGTTTTTT. This chain connects TRBV7-6 to TRBJ2-2; no clear D gene. This CDR3 has 13 residues. Germline V gives CDR1 SGHVS, CDR2 FNYEAQ. V gave up 5 bases and J gave up 8 bases, with 12 bases separating them.

The genes are TRBV7-8 and TRBJ2-3, with no clear D. Germline V gene data show CDR1 as SGHVS and CDR2 as FQNEAQ. The CDR3 sequence is 14 residues long. The V gene lost 3 bases and the J gene lost 4 bases, with 11 bases spanning the gap. The CDR3 here is CASSFKIVPDTQYF. As DNA, the CDR3 is TGTGCCAGCAGCTTCAAAATTGTCCCAGATACGCAGTATTTT. The full variable domain, with the rest looked up from reference TRBV7-8 and TRBJ2-3, is GAGVSQSPRYKVAKRGQDVALRCDPISGHVSLFWYQQALGQGPEFLTYFQNEAQLDKSGLPSDRFFAERPEGSVSTLKIQRTQQEDSAVYLCASSFKIVPDTQYFGPGTRLTVL.

The chain uses TRBV4-1 and TRBJ1-1; the D is unclear. The germline V gene encodes CDR1 MGHRA and CDR2 YSYEKL. The V end was cut by 1 base, the J end by 2 bases, with 17 bases between. The CDR3 is 17 amino acids. The CDR3, as DNA: TGCGCCAGCAGCCAAGCCGCCCCTGGTCGACCTAACACTGAAGCTTTCTTT. It specifies CASSQAAPGRPNTEAFF.

The sample holds a few counts of this clonotype. The genes are TRBV7-2 and TRBJ2-1, with D possibly being TRBD1 (5 bases). The CDR3 runs 15 residues. V was clipped by 2 bases and J by 8 bases, with 16 bases between them. In germline, CDR1 is SGHTA, CDR2 FQGNSA. The CDR3 loop is CASSLLIRGWDEQFF. In nucleotides, the CDR3 is TGTGCCAGCAGCTTATTGATTAGGGGATGGGATGAGCAGTTCTTC. Complete variable domain (other parts from reference TRBV7-2 and TRBJ2-1): GAGVSQSPSNKVTEKGKDVELRCDPISGHTALYWYRQSLGQGLEFLIYFQGNSAPDKSGLPSDRFSAERTGGSVSTLTIQRTQQEDSAVYLCASSLLIRGWDEQFFGPGTRLTVL.

This clonotype was counted only a few times. J is TRBJ1-1 and V is TRBV20-1; possibly TRBD1 for D (6 bases). In germline, CDR1 is DFQATT, CDR2 SNEGSKA (reference sequence). The length of the CDR3 is 14 residues. With 6 bases removed from V and 3 bases from J, the gap between germline ends came to 17 bases. CDR3 nucleotide sequence: TGCAGTGCGAGCCTCTGGGGGGCGGACACTGAAGCTTTCTTT. Amino acids: CSASLWGADTEAFF.

At least ten counts were recorded for this clonotype. The V and J genes are TRBV5-8 and TRBJ1-5, with D unclear. CDR1 is SGHTS, CDR2 YDEGEE, per germline. The CDR3 sequence is 16 residues long. V was trimmed by 0 bases and J by 4 bases, leaving 14 bases between them. Here the CDR3 DNA reads TGTGCCAGCAGCTTGGGTACTGGGCTGTGGAATCAGCCCCAGCATTTT. Its translation is CASSLGTGLWNQPQHF. Based on the CDR3 plus reference TRBV5-8 and TRBJ1-5, the full variable domain is EAGVTQSPTHLIKTRGQQATLRCSPISGHTSVYWYQQALGLGLQFLLWYDEGEERNRGNFPPRFSGRQFPNYSSELNVNALELEDSALYLCASSLGTGLWNQPQHFGDGTRLSIL.

To note about this clonotype: This may stem from a read error, because a much larger clone lies one nucleotide away. This sequence joins TRBV5-4 and TRBJ2-7; TRBD2 matches at 11 bases. V was pared by 4 bases and J by 3 bases, with 3 bases of the junction left unmatched. This CDR3 is built from 14 residues. Germline V CDR1 and CDR2: SGHNT, YYREEE (reference sequence). CDR3 sequence (DNA): TGTGCCAGCAGCCTACTAGCGGGGGACTACGAGCAGTACTTC. This codes for CASSLLAGDYEQYF.

This rearrangement joins TRBV7-6 to TRBJ2-5; no clear D. CDR3 size: 15 residues. V was shortened by 1 base and J by 6 bases, with 15 bases between the two germline ends. CDR1 is SGHVS and CDR2 is FNYEAQ in the germline V gene. CDR3 residues: CASSLEVSRPKTQYF. For the CDR3, the DNA is TGTGCCAGCAGCTTAGAAGTCTCAAGGCCAAAGACCCAGTACTTC.

The rearrangement uses TRBV27 and TRBJ2-1, with D maybe TRBD1 (6 bases). This CDR3 has 17 residues. V lost 6 bases to trimming and J lost 4 bases, with 22 bases between them. Germline V lookup: CDR1 MNHEY, CDR2 SMNVEV (reference sequence). The CDR3 region is CASSTGPWDTAYNEQFF. As DNA, the CDR3 is TGTGCCAGCAGCACGGGTCCCTGGGACACCGCGTACAATGAGCAGTTCTTC.

In this sample, this clonotype turned up many times. The rearrangement joins TRBV6-5 to TRBJ2-5, with 9 nucleotides matching TRBD1. This CDR3 is 15 amino acids long. J lost 4 bases, V lost 9 bases, and 12 bases had no gene match. Germline assignment: CDR1 MNHEY and CDR2 SVGAGI. The chain's CDR3 is CASRASTGGRETQYF. In DNA, the CDR3 is TGTGCCAGTCGTGCATCGACAGGGGGTCGAGAGACCCAGTACTTC.

This rearrangement joins TRBV2 to TRBJ1-4; no clear D. There are 15 residues in the CDR3. Trimming took 3 bases from V and 7 from J, leaving 15 bases between them. From germline, CDR1 is SNHLY and CDR2 FYNNEI. The CDR3 region has the DNA TGTGCCAGCAGTGACCTGGAGGTAGATCGTGAAAAACTGTTTTTT. It yields the protein CASSDLEVDREKLFF. Combining the CDR3 with reference TRBV2 and TRBJ1-4 gives the whole variable domain EPEVTQTPSHQVTQMGQEVILRCVPISNHLYFYWYRQILGQKVEFLVSFYNNEISEKSEIFDDQFSVERPDGSNFTLKIRSTKLEDSAMYFCASSDLEVDREKLFFGSGTQLSVL.

This clonotype has a handful of counts. The chain combines TRBV6-2 or TRBV6-3 with TRBJ2-3; a possible D gene is TRBD2 (5 bases). CDR1 is MNHEY, CDR2 SVGEGT, per germline. CDR3 length equals 11 residues. V was pared by 6 bases and J by 7 bases, with 8 bases between. CDR3 sequence (DNA): TGTGCCAGCAGCCGCGGGTATACGCAGTATTTT. The encoded protein is CASSRGYTQYF.

J is TRBJ2-1 and V is TRBV4-2; 7 nucleotides match TRBD1. Germline V gives CDR1 LGHNA, CDR2 YNFKEQ. The CDR3 consists of 13 residues. J lost 12 bases, V lost 4 bases, and 9 bases had no gene match. The CDR3 protein is CASSPRDSCRQFF. CDR3 sequence (DNA): TGTGCCAGCAGCCCCCGGGACAGCTGCAGGCAGTTCTTC.

This clonotype was counted many times. As DNA, the CDR3 is TGCAGCGCGACAGGGGGCGAGCAGTACTTC. The encoded protein is CSATGGEQYF. The chain couples TRBV29-1 to TRBJ2-7, with 9 bases fitting TRBD1. CDR3 length: 10 amino acids. Trimming at V came to 7 bases and at J to 6 bases, leaving 1 base not matched to a gene. Looked up from germline, CDR1 is SQVTM and CDR2 is ANQGSEA.

The sample holds many counts of this clonotype. The chain joins TRBV12-3 or TRBV12-4 to TRBJ2-5; the match to TRBD2 covers 10 bases. The CDR3 length is 17 residues. Unmatched junction bases numbered 13, after V lost 4 bases and J lost 5 bases. The CDR3 DNA follows: TGTGCCAGCAGTTACACGGGACTAGCGCCAAGAGGGGAGACCCAGTACTTC. Its translation is CASSYTGLAPRGETQYF.

For the CDR3, the DNA is TGCAGTGCTAGAGTTGAAGGCGGGGGGTCTAATGAGCAGTTCTTC. Its translation: CSARVEGGGSNEQFF. The chain employs TRBV20-1 and TRBJ2-1; 8 positions agree with TRBD2. V trimming: 1 base; J trimming: 7 bases; junction bases outside the gene matches: 9. The CDR3 runs to 15 residues. CDR1 and CDR2 from the germline V gene are DFQATT and SNEGSKA (reference sequence).

The chain combines TRBV25-1 with TRBJ2-2; tentatively, D is TRBD1 or TRBD2 (5 bases each). Germline V CDR1 and CDR2: MGHDK, SYGVNS. The CDR3 contains 15 residues. V was shortened by 4 bases and J by 3 bases, with 12 bases between the two germline ends. The CDR3 DNA follows: TGTGCCAGCAGTGCTCCGGGGCTCCACACCGGGGAGCTGTTTTTT. It encodes CASSAPGLHTGELFF.

The chain couples TRBV6-5 to TRBJ2-3; D remains ambiguous. The V and J ends lost 8 bases and 0 bases respectively, with 9 bases between them. The CDR3 consists of 13 residues. CDR1 MNHEY and CDR2 SVGAGI come from the germline V gene. The DNA of the CDR3 is TGTGCCAGCGCCACCTATAGCACAGATACGCAGTATTTT. Translating gives CASATYSTDTQYF.

This chain connects TRBV15 to TRBJ1-5; D might be TRBD1 (5 bases). This CDR3 region has 14 residues. V shed 2 bases and J shed 6 bases, with 11 bases lying between them. The germline V gene encodes CDR1 LNHNV and CDR2 YYDKDF (reference sequence). The CDR3 protein is CATSRPQDTQPQHF. CDR3 DNA sequence: TGTGCCACCAGCAGACCACAGGATACTCAGCCCCAGCATTTT.

This clonotype was seen many times. This chain joins TRBV12-3 or TRBV12-4 and TRBJ1-2; TRBD1 aligns across 10 bases. The CDR3 contains 13 residues. V was pared by 6 bases and J by 3 bases, with 1 base of the junction left unmatched. CDR3 sequence reads: CASRTGGDYGYTF. In nucleotides, the CDR3 is TGTGCCAGCAGGACAGGGGGCGACTATGGCTACACCTTC.

This sequence joins TRBV5-1 and TRBJ1-2; D is possibly TRBD1 (6 bases). Trimming took 0 bases from V and 4 from J, leaving 7 bases between them. From germline, CDR1 is SGHRS and CDR2 YFSETQ. The CDR3 covers 13 residues. CDR3 sequence: CASSLADSYGYTF. CDR3 bases: TGCGCCAGCAGCTTGGCGGACAGCTATGGCTACACCTTC.

This clonotype was recorded a few times. The CDR3 nucleotides are TGTGCCAGCAGCCCGGGCCCCGCGGTCTCCTACGAGCAGTACTTC. Its translation is CASSPGPAVSYEQYF. The chain carries TRBV7-9 and TRBJ2-7; no firm D call. The CDR3 consists of 15 residues. V dropped 5 bases and J dropped 0 bases, with 14 bases sitting between them. Germline CDR1 SEHNR, CDR2 FQNEAQ (reference sequence).